This T cell receptor beta chain was captured in a study of response to subunit inactivated influenza vaccine. A single record per CDR3 protein comes from TCRdb applying MiXCR to the RT-PCR reads. The profile covers 800,000 to 1,000,000 distinct CDR3 sequences, with approximately 22% appearing a single time and roughly a tenth taken by the ten largest. CDR1 and CDR2 from the germline V gene are ENHRY and SYGVKD. The V and J ends lost 6 bases and 4 bases, in that order; junction bases with no gene match: 9. CDR3 size: 16 residues. General observations from the study: Every seasonal influenza vaccination brings in few new T cells, the authors suggested.

This clonotype was picked up a small number of times. Its antigen is undetermined. The TCR originated in a man between 50 and 59 years old who received an inactivated influenza vaccine. V is TRBV10-3 and J is TRBJ2-2; 9 bases map to TRBD1. Here the sequenced sample was PBMCs from blood, taken roughly 5 days after vaccination. This CDR3 reads CAIRETGGAVTGELFF. The DNA of the CDR3 is TGTGCCATCAGGGAAACAGGGGGCGCGGTCACCGGGGAGCTGTTTTTT.